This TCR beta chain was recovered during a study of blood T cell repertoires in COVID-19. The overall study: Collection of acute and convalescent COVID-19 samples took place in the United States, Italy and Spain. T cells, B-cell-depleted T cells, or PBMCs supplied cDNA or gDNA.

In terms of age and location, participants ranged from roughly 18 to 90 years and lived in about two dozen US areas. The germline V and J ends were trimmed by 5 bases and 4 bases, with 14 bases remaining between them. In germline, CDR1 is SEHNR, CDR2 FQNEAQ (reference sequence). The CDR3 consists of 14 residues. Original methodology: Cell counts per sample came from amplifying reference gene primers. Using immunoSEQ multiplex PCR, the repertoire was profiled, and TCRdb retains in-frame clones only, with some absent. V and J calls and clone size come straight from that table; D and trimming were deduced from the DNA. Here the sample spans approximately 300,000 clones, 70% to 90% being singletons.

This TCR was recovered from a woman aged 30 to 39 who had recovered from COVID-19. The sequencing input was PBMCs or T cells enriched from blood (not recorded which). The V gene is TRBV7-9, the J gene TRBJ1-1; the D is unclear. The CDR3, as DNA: TGTGCCAGCAGCCGCTTTCGAGAAACCACTGAAGCTTTCTTT. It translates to CASSRFRETTEAFF. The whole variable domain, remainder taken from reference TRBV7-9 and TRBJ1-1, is DTGVSQNPRHKITKRGQNVTFRCDPISEHNRLYWYRQTLGQGPEFLTYFQNEAQLEKSRLLSDRFSAERPKGSFSTLEIQRTEQGDSAMYLCASSRFRETTEAFFGQGTRLTVV.